This TCR beta chain comes out of a study of blood T cell repertoires in COVID-19 (dated by TCRdb to between 2020 and 2021). About the full investigation: Collaborator samples came from the United States, Italy and Spain and covered acute and convalescent phases of COVID-19. The material from the prospective study consisted of cDNA or gDNA derived from T cells, B-cell-depleted T cells, or PBMCs. Deeply sampled blood TCRbeta repertoires from subjects exposed to, actively infected with, or recovered from COVID-19 were included in the dataset. A freely available public database, intended as a resource for researchers studying the immune response to SARS-CoV-2, is where the repertoires were released. Samples were obtained from the ongoing ImmuneRACE study (first 160 participants) and from roughly 1,300 subjects provided by 6 global collaborators. The sample metadata nearly always contained a de-identified subject ID, COVID-19 status, age in years and sex. Where available, HLA class I and class II types were obtained from metadata supplied by the sample provider rather than from assay-based typing. Overall results and qualifications from the work: How much clinical and demographic metadata was included differed by source and by participant, and the metadata was provided uncurated.

The collaborating institutions used their own protocols to collect whole blood in K2EDTA tubes. Collaborator samples were shipped for TCRbeta analysis as frozen whole blood, isolated PBMCs, or DNA extracted from either sample type. This clone was observed once. Which antigen it targets is not known. No base quality values were provided; no much bigger clone lies one nucleotide off. After removal of 4 bases from V and 3 bases from J, the junction retains 5 bases not matched to a gene. Taken from cysteine to phenylalanine, the CDR3 has 14 residues. Only the CDR3 DNA is retained, 42 bases long and in frame from the first base. Sequences MDHEN (CDR1) and SYDVKM (CDR2) are obtained from the germline V gene. TCRbeta CDR3 regions were amplified from genomic DNA using the immunoSEQ Assay, a bias-controlled multiplex PCR. As for the authors' bioinformatics: The number of nucleated cells in each sample was estimated by amplification of reference gene primers within the assay. To quantify the absolute abundance of each unique TCRbeta CDR3 rearrangement, sequence reads were collapsed and filtered. Productive Simpson clonality was computed per sample as the square root of Simpson's diversity index over productive rearrangements. The immuneACCESS repertoire file appears here via TCRdb, limited to in-frame rearrangements. These files lack a portion of the clones; in checked studies, under half of the deficit traces to unresolved V genes, and the cause of the others is not known. D and trimming were read from the DNA, whereas the V and J calls and clone size are those reported in that table. Across this sample there are tens of thousands of clones, with over 85% seen only once. The biggest ten clones account for 1.3% to 1.5% of the sample.

The origin of this receptor is a man aged 50-60 years with acute or convalescent COVID-19. The specimen sequenced was peripheral blood. The V gene is TRBV28 and the J gene is TRBJ1-2; the junction holds 7 bases that match TRBD1. The CDR3 region has the sequence CASSSTGEHYGYTF. The DNA is TGTGCCAGCAGTTCAACAGGGGAGCACTATGGCTACACCTTC.